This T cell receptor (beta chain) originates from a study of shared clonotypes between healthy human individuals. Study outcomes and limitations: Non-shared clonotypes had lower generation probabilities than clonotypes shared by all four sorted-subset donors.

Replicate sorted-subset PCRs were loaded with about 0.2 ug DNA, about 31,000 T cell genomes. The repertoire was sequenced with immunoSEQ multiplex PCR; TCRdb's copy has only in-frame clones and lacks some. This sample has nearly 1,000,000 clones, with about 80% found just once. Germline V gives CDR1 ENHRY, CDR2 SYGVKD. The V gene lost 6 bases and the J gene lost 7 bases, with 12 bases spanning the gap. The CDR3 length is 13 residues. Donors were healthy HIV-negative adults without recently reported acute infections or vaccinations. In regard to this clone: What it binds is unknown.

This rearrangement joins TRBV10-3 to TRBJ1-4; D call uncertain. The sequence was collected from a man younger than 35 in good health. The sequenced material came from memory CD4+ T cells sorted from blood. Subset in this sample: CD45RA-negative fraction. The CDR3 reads CAIRDSRAEKLFF. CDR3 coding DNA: TGTGCCATCAGGGACTCAAGGGCTGAAAAACTGTTTTTT.